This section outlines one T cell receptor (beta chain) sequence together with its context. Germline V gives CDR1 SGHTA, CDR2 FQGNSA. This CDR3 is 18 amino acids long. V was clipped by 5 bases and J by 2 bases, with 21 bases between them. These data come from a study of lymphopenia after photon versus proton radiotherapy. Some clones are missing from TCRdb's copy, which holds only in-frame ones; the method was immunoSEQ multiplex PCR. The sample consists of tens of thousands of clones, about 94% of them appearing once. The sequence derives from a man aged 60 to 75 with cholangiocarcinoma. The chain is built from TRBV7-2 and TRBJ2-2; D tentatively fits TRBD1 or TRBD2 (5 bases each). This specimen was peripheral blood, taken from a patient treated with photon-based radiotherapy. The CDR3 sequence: CASSRTGTASTNTGELFF. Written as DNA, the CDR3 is TGTGCCAGCAGCAGGACCGGGACGGCTAGTACTAACACCGGGGAGCTGTTTTTT.